This T cell receptor beta chain was identified in a study of T cells in Graves' hyperthyroidism and ophthalmopathy. Remarks on this clonotype: Its antigen is not known.

From RNA transcripts, TCR beta CDR3 regions were amplified. During a first-round RT-PCR of the TCR CDR3, the HTBI primer set was used. Using its own MiXCR run on the multiplex PCR reads, TCRdb lists one record per CDR3 protein. The sample consists of around 800,000 distinct CDR3 sequences, around 38% of them appearing once. Looked up from germline, CDR1 is MNHNS and CDR2 is SASEGT. The CDR3 runs to 13 residues. Trimming pared 6 bases from V and 3 bases from J, leaving 11 bases between. Findings of the study overall: A median 6.5 months before onset, the model predicted ophthalmopathy.

Sequences were obtained from blood. This receptor was taken from a man younger than 30 with Graves' hyperthyroidism. The rearrangement joins TRBV6-1 to TRBJ2-5; D perhaps matches TRBD2 (5 bases). The CDR3 sequence is CASRAASEETQYF. In DNA form, the CDR3 reads TGTGCCAGCAGAGCGGCCTCCGAAGAGACCCAGTACTTC.